This entry describes one T cell receptor (beta chain). The antigen this receptor binds is unknown. No base-level quality is on record; no much larger clone is a single base apart. Whole blood was collected in K2EDTA tubes by collaborating institutions according to the institutions' own protocols. For TCRbeta analysis, collaborators shipped samples as frozen whole blood, isolated PBMCs, or DNA extracted from either of those sample types. The data belong to a study of blood T cell repertoires in COVID-19 (dated by TCRdb to about 2020). With respect to the entire study: Samples covering the acute and convalescent phases of COVID-19 were provided by collaborators in the United States, Italy and Spain. The prospective study material was composed of cDNA or gDNA derived from T cells, B-cell-depleted T cells, or PBMCs. Where available, HLA class I and class II types were taken from metadata supplied by the sample provider and were not determined by assay-based typing. Nearly every sample came with metadata listing a de-identified subject ID, COVID-19 status, age in years and sex. The repertoires were released in a freely available public database intended as a resource for research on the immune response to SARS-CoV-2. Deeply sampled blood TCRbeta repertoires from subjects exposed to, actively infected with, or recovered from COVID-19 were included in the dataset. The samples were drawn from two sources: the first 160 participants of the ongoing ImmuneRACE study, and about 1,300 subjects contributed by 6 global collaborators.

Beyond this particular receptor, the publication reports: Clinical and demographic metadata were provided uncurated, with the amount varying by source and participant.

The immunoSEQ Assay, a bias-controlled multiplex PCR, was used to amplify TCRbeta CDR3 regions from genomic DNA. In the paper's pipeline: Within the assay, amplification of reference gene primers was used to estimate how many nucleated cells each sample contained. To quantify the absolute abundance of each unique TCRbeta CDR3 rearrangement, sequence reads were collapsed and filtered. Productive Simpson clonality was computed per sample as the square root of Simpson's diversity index over productive rearrangements. TCRdb stores this immuneACCESS table with in-frame sequences only. Part of the clones is absent; in the studies checked, under half of the shortfall reflects unresolved V genes, and no reason is known for the rest. V and J calls and clone size are copied from that table; D and trimming were computed from the DNA. In this sample the table shows 180,000 or so clones, around 87% of which occur a single time. The ten largest account for roughly 7% of the sample.

The CDR3 covers 16 residues, taking in both the cysteine and the phenylalanine. Only the CDR3 part of the read is kept: 48 bases, read in frame from the first base. Looking up the germline V gene (reference sequence) yields CDR1 LNHDA and CDR2 SQIVND. V gives up 9 bases and J gives up 2 bases, and the segment between their germline ends measures 20 bases. The sample taken for sequencing was peripheral blood. This TCR was sampled from an elderly woman in a cohort sampled during active or convalescent COVID-19. This sequence uses TRBV19 and TRBJ1-5, with TRBD1 perhaps the D gene, on 6 matching bases. The CDR3 reads CARRMGGRGCNQPQHF. In nucleotides, the sequence is TGTGCCAGAAGAATGGGCGGCAGGGGATGCAATCAGCCCCAGCATTTT.